This TCR beta chain was captured in a study of blood T cell repertoires in COVID-19. Study-level background: COVID-19 samples, acute and convalescent, were from the United States, Italy and Spain.

Per the authors' pipeline: Amplification from reference gene primers served as the basis for estimated nucleated cell counts. Some clones are missing from TCRdb's copy, which holds only in-frame ones; the method was immunoSEQ multiplex PCR. For V, J and clone size, that table is used; D and trimming come from the DNA. The data contain 55,000 to 75,000 clones, approximately 84% of them singletons. The CDR3 length is 11 residues. Trimming cost V 4 bases and J 7 bases; bases outside gene matches: 0. The V gene's germline CDR1 is SQVTM and CDR2 ANQGSEA. Seattle enrolled patients during active infection and tracked them longitudinally.

This receptor was identified in an older man with COVID-19, enrolled during active disease. Sequenced material: peripheral blood. V is TRBV29-1 and J is TRBJ1-4; 7 nucleotides align to TRBD1. The CDR3 spells CSVGDSEKLFF. CDR3 coding DNA: TGCAGCGTTGGGGACAGTGAAAAACTGTTTTTT.